This passage covers 20 T cell receptor beta chains from one sample sequenced in a study of human T cells and chemical hapten exposure. Using its own MiXCR run on the RACE reads, TCRdb lists one record per CDR3 protein. This repertoire shows roughly 380,000 distinct CDR3 sequences, more than 4.5% found once; its top ten account for under 3%. The time point is: patch test 1, 2 weeks after DPC sensitization. Sample treatment: therapeutic diphenylcyclopropenone sensitization with weekly scalp DPC. The specimen was whole blood, collected in connection with sensitization to the hapten diphenylcyclopropenone (DPC). Receptors were obtained from a woman aged 45-65 years with alopecia areata. Some clones in this sample may be carry-over from other donors' samples.

This clonotype was seen at least ten times. The chain combines TRBV9 with TRBJ1-1, with 9 positions matching TRBD1. The V gene's germline CDR1 is SGDLS and CDR2 YYNGEE. V shed 2 bases, J shed 0 bases, and the junction held 14 bases outside the gene matches. This CDR3 has 19 amino acids. CDR3 nucleotides: TGTGCCAGCAGCGTGGGAGTCGATGGGACAGGGTCGATGAACACTGAAGCTTTCTTT. Its translation is CASSVGVDGTGSMNTEAFF.

Only a few counts were recorded for this clonotype. V usage is TRBV7-8 and J usage is TRBJ2-1; 11 bases align to TRBD2. J was trimmed by 2 bases and V by 5 bases; bases with no gene match: 11. The V gene's germline CDR1 is SGHVS and CDR2 FQNEAQ. This CDR3 has 18 amino acids. The DNA for the CDR3 is TGTGCCAGCAGCCCTAGTGGGACTAGCGGTGAGGCCTACAATGAGCAGTTCTTC. Translated, it gives CASSPSGTSGEAYNEQFF.

CDR3 region: CASSVGGIRGNTEAFF. In DNA form, the CDR3 reads TGTGCCAGCAGCGTAGGTGGTATAAGGGGAAACACTGAAGCTTTCTTT. J is TRBJ1-1 and V is TRBV9, with TRBD1 as a possible D gene (5 bases). This CDR3 region has 16 residues. Trimming cost V 0 bases and J 2 bases, with 14 bases left between them. The germline gives CDR1 SGDLS, CDR2 YYNGEE.

This clonotype appeared a few times. The J gene is TRBJ1-4, the V gene TRBV4-1; D gene unclear. The CDR3 consists of 17 residues. The V and J ends lost 0 bases and 0 bases respectively, with 11 bases between them. From germline, CDR1 is MGHRA and CDR2 YSYEKL. CDR3 protein: CASSQDHLGATNEKLFF. CDR3 sequence (DNA): TGCGCCAGCAGCCAAGATCATTTGGGAGCAACTAATGAAAAACTGTTTTTT.

This clonotype was counted at least ten times. V gene TRBV27 combines with J gene TRBJ2-7; no clear D. This CDR3 contains 13 residues. The germline V gene encodes CDR1 MNHEY and CDR2 SMNVEV (reference sequence). The V end was cut by 2 bases, the J end by 7 bases, with 12 bases between. This CDR3 is CASSLSLLREQYF. CDR3 nucleotide sequence: TGTGCCAGCAGTTTAAGCCTACTCAGGGAGCAGTACTTC.

This clonotype was detected ten times or more. V is TRBV7-3 and J is TRBJ1-1; D uncertain. Trimming took off 1 base at V and 1 base at J, with 7 bases between the two ends. The CDR3 runs to 14 residues. The germline gives CDR1 SGHTA, CDR2 FQGTGA. The CDR3 loop is CASSLNGGNTEAFF. CDR3 nucleotides: TGTGCCAGCAGCTTAAACGGAGGGAACACTGAAGCTTTCTTT.

This clonotype came up a few times. This chain joins TRBV2 and TRBJ1-2; D unresolved. V shed 1 base and J shed 4 bases, with 7 bases lying between them. This CDR3 has 13 residues. Looked up from germline, CDR1 is SNHLY and CDR2 is FYNNEI. The CDR3 spells CASSEGDGYGYTF. The CDR3 DNA sequence: TGTGCCAGCAGTGAAGGCGACGGCTATGGCTACACCTTC.

This clonotype has just a few counts. The rearrangement joins TRBV29-1 to TRBJ2-1, with D uncertain. CDR3 length equals 14 residues. The germline V gene has CDR1 SQVTM and CDR2 ANQGSEA. V gave up 6 bases and J gave up 0 bases, with 12 bases separating them. In DNA, the CDR3 is TGCAGCGTGACTCAGGAACCCTCCTACAATGAGCAGTTCTTC. Protein: CSVTQEPSYNEQFF.

This clonotype appeared many times. The chain couples TRBV3-1 to TRBJ2-2; D possibly matches TRBD1 or TRBD2 (5 bases each). V lost 7 bases and J 0 bases, leaving 12 bases between the germline ends. Per germline, CDR1 LGHDT and CDR2 YNNKEL (reference sequence). This CDR3 region has 15 residues. The CDR3, as DNA: TGTGCCAGCAAATGGGACGGGACGAACACCGGGGAGCTGTTTTTT. The encoded protein is CASKWDGTNTGELFF.

The table lists this clonotype with many counts. This chain uses TRBV6-2 or TRBV6-3 with TRBJ2-3, with D perhaps TRBD1 (6 bases). The V end lost 6 bases, the J end lost 2 bases, and 15 bases lay between the germline ends. The CDR3 loop spans 15 amino acids. Germline lookup yields CDR1 MNHEY and CDR2 SVGEGT. The CDR3 loop reads CASSLGTPHTDTQYF. Written as DNA, the CDR3 is TGTGCCAGCAGCTTAGGGACACCTCACACAGATACGCAGTATTTT.

The V and J genes are TRBV7-9 and TRBJ1-5; 10 bases are a match to TRBD1. The germline V gene encodes CDR1 SEHNR and CDR2 FQNEAQ (reference sequence). This CDR3 contains 14 residues. V lost 3 bases to trimming and J lost 7 bases; unmatched junction nucleotides: 3. CDR3 DNA sequence: TGTGCCAGCAGCTTGGACAGGGGGACCCAGCCCCAGCATTTT. It specifies CASSLDRGTQPQHF.

This clonotype was found many times. The chain recombines TRBV4-3 with TRBJ1-4, with D perhaps TRBD1 (5 bases). Trimming took 0 bases from V and 8 from J, leaving 19 bases between them. The CDR3 is 17 residues long. Per germline, CDR1 LGHNA and CDR2 YSLEER. In DNA form, the CDR3 reads TGCGCCAGCAGCCAAGATCCCTTGGCAGGGACCGGAGAAAAACTGTTTTTT. The encoded protein is CASSQDPLAGTGEKLFF.

Ten or more counts support this clonotype. The V and J genes are TRBV6-6 and TRBJ1-2; maybe TRBD1 (5 bases). The CDR3 is made up of 12 amino acids. V lost 2 bases and J lost 7, with 8 bases in between. The germline CDR1 and CDR2 sequences are MNHNY and SVGAGI (reference sequence). CDR3 loop: CASSYPGSGYTF. CDR3 bases: TGTGCCAGCAGTTACCCAGGGTCTGGCTACACCTTC.

This clonotype has a count of ten or more. The chain links TRBV11-2 to TRBJ2-3, with 8 bases aligning to TRBD1. Germline V gives CDR1 SGHAT, CDR2 FQNNGV. J was trimmed by 3 bases and V by 5 bases; bases with no gene match: 7. CDR3 length: 15 amino acids. The CDR3: CASSPRTGLTDTQYF. The DNA for the CDR3 is TGTGCCAGCAGCCCTCGGACAGGGTTGACAGATACGCAGTATTTT.

This sequence joins TRBV4-2 and TRBJ2-6; no clear D gene. Germline CDR1 reads LGHNA; CDR2 reads YNFKEQ. This CDR3 is built from 17 residues. V lost 0 bases to trimming and J lost 0 bases, with 9 bases between them. The CDR3 loop reads CASSQDDGDSGANVLTF. The DNA of the CDR3 is TGTGCCAGCAGCCAAGACGACGGAGACTCTGGGGCCAACGTCCTGACTTTC.

Ten or more counts support this clonotype. The gene calls are TRBV20-1 and TRBJ2-1, with D perhaps matching TRBD2 (6 bases). V was pared by 2 bases and J by 10 bases, with 21 bases between. The germline V gene has CDR1 DFQATT and CDR2 SNEGSKA (reference sequence). CDR3 length: 15 amino acids. The CDR3 region is CSARLPRGGEKEQFF. The CDR3 DNA is TGCAGTGCTAGACTACCCCGTGGAGGGGAGAAGGAGCAGTTCTTC.

This clonotype was detected a few times. This chain uses TRBV7-2 with TRBJ1-1; the D gene is possibly TRBD1 (6 bases). V was clipped by 2 bases and J by 4 bases, with 11 bases between them. The CDR3 spans 14 residues. Germline V lookup: CDR1 SGHTA, CDR2 FQGNSA. CDR3 residues: CASSLQTGSTEAFF. As DNA, the CDR3 is TGTGCCAGCAGCTTACAAACAGGGAGCACTGAAGCTTTCTTT.

This clonotype appeared many times. The gene calls are TRBV3-1 and TRBJ2-7; TRBD2 aligns across 7 bases. The CDR3 totals 17 residues. CDR1 and CDR2 (germline): LGHDT, YNNKEL (reference sequence). Losses at the gene ends were 0 bases for V and 5 bases for J; bases not matched to a gene: 13. As DNA, the CDR3 is TGTGCCAGCAGCCAAGACACCCCGGGACTAAGATCCGACGAGCAGTACTTC. Translating gives CASSQDTPGLRSDEQYF.

This clonotype was observed at least ten times. This chain uses TRBV9 with TRBJ1-1; unclear D gene. CDR1 is SGDLS and CDR2 is YYNGEE in the germline V gene. The CDR3 totals 12 residues. V was shortened by 0 bases and J by 8 bases, with 8 bases between the two germline ends. In DNA, the CDR3 is TGTGCCAGCAGCGTAGATACCGAAGAAGCTTTCTTT. Its protein product is CASSVDTEEAFF.

This clonotype was counted ten times or more. The chain has TRBV15 and TRBJ2-3; 7 nucleotides align to TRBD2. Germline V gene data show CDR1 as LNHNV and CDR2 as YYDKDF (reference sequence). This CDR3 has 16 residues. The V segment lost 3 bases and the J segment 1 base; nucleotides outside the gene matches: 7. As DNA, the CDR3 is TGTGCCACCAGCAGGGGTATACGGGGGGGCACAGATACGCAGTATTTT. This translates into CATSRGIRGGTDTQYF.